Sequencing of this T cell receptor (beta chain) was carried out in a study of T cells after yellow fever vaccination. Many counts were recorded for this clonotype. Germline V CDR1 and CDR2: ENHRY, SYGVKD. The CDR3 loop spans 16 amino acids. V gave up 0 bases and J gave up 6 bases, with 15 bases separating them. TCRdb recomputed calls from the 5' RACE reads with MiXCR, one row per CDR3 protein. The sample shows about 340,000 distinct CDR3 sequences, 4% of them seen only once. This receptor was taken from a man aged 18 to 35 who received the YFV17D yellow fever vaccine. The material was PBMCs, obtained 5 days after the yellow fever booster vaccination. The chain uses TRBV10-3 and TRBJ1-5; TRBD1 is a possible D gene (6 bases). CDR3 nucleotide sequence: TGTGCCATCAGTGAGTCGGAGGTGGGGGGCCTTCAGCCCCAGCATTTT. Its translation: CAISESEVGGLQPQHF.